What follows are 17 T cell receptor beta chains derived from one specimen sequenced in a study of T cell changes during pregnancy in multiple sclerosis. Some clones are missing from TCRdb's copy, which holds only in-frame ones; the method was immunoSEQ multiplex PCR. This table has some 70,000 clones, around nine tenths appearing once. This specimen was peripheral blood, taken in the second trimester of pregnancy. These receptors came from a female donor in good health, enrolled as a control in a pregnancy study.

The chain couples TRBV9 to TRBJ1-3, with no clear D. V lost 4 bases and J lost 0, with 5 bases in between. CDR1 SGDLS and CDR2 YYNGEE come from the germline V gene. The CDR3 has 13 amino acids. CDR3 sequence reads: CASSLVSGNTIYF. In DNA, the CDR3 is TGTGCCAGCAGCCTCGTCTCTGGAAACACCATATATTTT.

The CDR3 DNA reads as TGTGCCAGCTCACCCTTCTTCTCTAGCACAGATACGCAGTATTTT. Its protein product is CASSPFFSSTDTQYF. The chain is built from TRBV18 and TRBJ2-3; D is uncertain. The CDR3 extends over 15 amino acids. Trimming stripped 3 bases from V and 0 bases from J, with 10 bases between. Germline loops: CDR1 KGHSH, CDR2 LQKENI.

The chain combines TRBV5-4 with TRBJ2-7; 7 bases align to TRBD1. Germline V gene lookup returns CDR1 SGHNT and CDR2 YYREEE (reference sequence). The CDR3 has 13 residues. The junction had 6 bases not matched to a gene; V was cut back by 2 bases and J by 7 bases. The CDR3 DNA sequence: TGTGCCAGCAGCTTTGGTGCAGGGGGAGAGCAGTACTTC. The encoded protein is CASSFGAGGEQYF.

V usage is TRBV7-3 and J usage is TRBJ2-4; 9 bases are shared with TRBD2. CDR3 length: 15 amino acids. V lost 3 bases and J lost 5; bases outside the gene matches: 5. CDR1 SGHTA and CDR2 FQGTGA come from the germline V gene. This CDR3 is CASSFGGGGENIQYF. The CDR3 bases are TGTGCCAGCAGCTTTGGCGGGGGGGGAGAAAACATTCAGTACTTC.

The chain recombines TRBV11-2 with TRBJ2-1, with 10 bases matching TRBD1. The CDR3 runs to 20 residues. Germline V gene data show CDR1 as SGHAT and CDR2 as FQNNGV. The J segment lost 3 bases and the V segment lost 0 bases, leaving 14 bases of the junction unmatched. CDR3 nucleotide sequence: TGTGCCAGCAGCTTAGATCCGGGACAGGGGCGGCTAGCCGACTACAATGAGCAGTTCTTC. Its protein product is CASSLDPGQGRLADYNEQFF.

CDR3 sequence reads: CAWTHQWGQTPRMGETQYF. The CDR3 DNA is TGTGCCTGGACCCACCAGTGGGGACAGACCCCTCGAATGGGAGAGACCCAGTACTTC. The chain couples TRBV30 to TRBJ2-5; TRBD1 aligns across 7 bases. The CDR3 has 19 amino acids. The V and J ends lost 4 bases and 4 bases, in that order; junction bases with no gene match: 24. Germline V gene data show CDR1 as GTSNPN and CDR2 as SVGIG (reference sequence).

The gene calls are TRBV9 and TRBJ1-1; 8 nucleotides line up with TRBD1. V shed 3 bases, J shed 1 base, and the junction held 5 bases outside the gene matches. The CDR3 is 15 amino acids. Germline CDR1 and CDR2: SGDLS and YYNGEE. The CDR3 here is CASSGGQGWNTEAFF. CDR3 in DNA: TGTGCCAGCAGCGGCGGACAGGGATGGAACACTGAAGCTTTCTTT.

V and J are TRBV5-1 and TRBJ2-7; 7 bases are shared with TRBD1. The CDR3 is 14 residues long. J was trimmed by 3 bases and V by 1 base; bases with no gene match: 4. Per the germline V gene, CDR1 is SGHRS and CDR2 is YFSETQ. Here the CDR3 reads CASSLSGTVYEQYF. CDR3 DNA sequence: TGCGCCAGCAGCTTGTCCGGGACAGTCTACGAGCAGTACTTC.

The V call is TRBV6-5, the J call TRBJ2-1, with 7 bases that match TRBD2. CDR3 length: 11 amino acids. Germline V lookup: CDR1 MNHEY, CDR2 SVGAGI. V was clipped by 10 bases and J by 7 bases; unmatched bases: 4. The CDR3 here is CATLAENEQFF. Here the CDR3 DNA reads TGTGCCACCCTAGCGGAAAATGAGCAGTTCTTC.

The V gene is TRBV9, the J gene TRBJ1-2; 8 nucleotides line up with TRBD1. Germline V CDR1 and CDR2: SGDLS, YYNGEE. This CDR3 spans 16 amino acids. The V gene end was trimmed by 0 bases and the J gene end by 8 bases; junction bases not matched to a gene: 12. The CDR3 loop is CASSVEPDRALEGYTF. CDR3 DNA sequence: TGTGCCAGCAGCGTAGAACCGGACAGGGCCCTTGAGGGCTACACCTTC.

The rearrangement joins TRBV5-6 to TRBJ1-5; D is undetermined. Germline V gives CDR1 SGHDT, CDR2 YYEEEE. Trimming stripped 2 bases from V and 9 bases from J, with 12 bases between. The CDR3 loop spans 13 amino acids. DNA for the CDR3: TGTGCCAGCAGCTTAGGAGGGCGTCCGCCCCAGCATTTT. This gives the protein CASSLGGRPPQHF.

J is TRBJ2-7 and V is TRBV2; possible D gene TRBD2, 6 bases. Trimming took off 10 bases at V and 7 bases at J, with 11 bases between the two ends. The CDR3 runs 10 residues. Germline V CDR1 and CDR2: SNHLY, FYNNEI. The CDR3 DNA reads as TGTGCCACCGCCGGAGGGGAGCAGTACTTC. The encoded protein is CATAGGEQYF.

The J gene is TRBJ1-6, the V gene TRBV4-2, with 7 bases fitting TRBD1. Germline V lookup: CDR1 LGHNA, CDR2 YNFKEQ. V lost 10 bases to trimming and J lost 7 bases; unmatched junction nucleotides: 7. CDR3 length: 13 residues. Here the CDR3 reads CATNRDRNSPLHF. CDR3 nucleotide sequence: TGTGCCACCAACCGGGACAGAAATTCACCCCTCCACTTT.

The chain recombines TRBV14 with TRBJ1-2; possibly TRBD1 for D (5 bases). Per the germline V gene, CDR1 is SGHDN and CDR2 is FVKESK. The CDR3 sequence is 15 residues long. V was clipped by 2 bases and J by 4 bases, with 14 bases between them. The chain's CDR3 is CASSQSRGGAYGYTF. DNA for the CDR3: TGTGCCAGCAGCCAATCCCGGGGAGGGGCCTATGGCTACACCTTC.

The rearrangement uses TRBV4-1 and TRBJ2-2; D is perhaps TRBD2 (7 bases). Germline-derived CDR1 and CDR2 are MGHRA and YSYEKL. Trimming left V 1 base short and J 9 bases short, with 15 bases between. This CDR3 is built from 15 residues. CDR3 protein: CASSQVWGGAWELFF. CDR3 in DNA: TGCGCCAGCAGCCAAGTTTGGGGGGGGGCCTGGGAGCTGTTTTTT.

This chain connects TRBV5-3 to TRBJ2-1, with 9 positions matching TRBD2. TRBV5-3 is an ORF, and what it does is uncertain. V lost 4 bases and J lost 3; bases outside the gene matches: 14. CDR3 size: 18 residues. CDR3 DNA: TGTGCCAGAAGCCTGCTACTTGCCGGGACTAGCAGCTACAATGAGCAGTTCTTC. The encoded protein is CARSLLLAGTSSYNEQFF.

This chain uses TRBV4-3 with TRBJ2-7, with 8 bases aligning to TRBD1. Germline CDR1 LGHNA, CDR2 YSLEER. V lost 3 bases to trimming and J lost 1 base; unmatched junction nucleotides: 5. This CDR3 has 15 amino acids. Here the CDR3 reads CASSHRTGRSYEQYF. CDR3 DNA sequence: TGCGCCAGCAGCCACCGGACAGGGAGGTCCTACGAGCAGTACTTC.